This entry features one T cell receptor (beta chain) sequence. As yet, its antigen is unknown. These data belong to a study of response to subunit inactivated influenza vaccine. TCRdb re-called the RT-PCR reads through MiXCR, storing one row per CDR3 protein. This table holds around 570,000 distinct CDR3 sequences, about 11% found once. The study's findings and limits: Researchers suggested that each seasonal influenza vaccination recruits few new T cells.

The CDR3 extends over 15 amino acids. Germline CDR1 reads LGHNA; CDR2 reads YSLEER. After removal of 4 bases from V and 5 bases from J, the junction contained 9 bases not matched to a gene. This sample was also put to use in a study of T cells expressing NK-cell markers. From that second work: Synthesis of TCR beta cDNA relied on 5'RACE template switching carrying UMIs.

The chain employs TRBV4-3 and TRBJ1-2; 8 bases align to TRBD1. This TCR came from a man aged 45-65 years who received an inactivated influenza vaccine. The sequencing here drew on PBMCs from blood, taken on the day of vaccination. The CDR3 loop reads CASSRELTGEYGYTF. CDR3 bases: TGCGCCAGCAGCCGAGAGTTGACAGGGGAATATGGCTACACCTTC.